This record looks at one TCR beta chain sequence and its context. Its antigen is still unknown. A much larger clonotype is one base distant, so this may be a read error. The data are from a study of T cell repertoires in cytomegalovirus infection. In the study overall: Newly reported HLA-C-restricted and thoroughly characterized HLA-B-restricted CMV epitopes were employed. Through public TCR beta signatures, both CMV infection and matching HLA type were indicated. Study-level findings and limits: Dominant in the ex vivo response were TCR beta clonotypes restricted by HLA-C and specific for CMV. Summed public TCR beta family frequency identified CMV carriers bearing the relevant HLA.

TCRdb re-called the reads with MiXCR, one entry per CDR3 protein. The sample carries roughly 990,000 distinct CDR3 sequences, about a third recorded once. This CDR3 region has 15 residues. Germline V gene sequence: CDR1 SGHVS, CDR2 FNYEAQ. V and J are TRBV7-6 and TRBJ2-1; possibly TRBD2 for D (7 bases). The starting material was cultured CD8+ T cells from PBMCs, obtained from culture after CMV antigen stimulation. The receptor was isolated from a human donor in good health (CMV status not recorded). Some clones in this sample may be carry-over from other donors' samples. CDR3 in amino acids: CASSLAGGAHNEEFF. In DNA, the CDR3 is TGTGCCAGCAGCTTAGCGGGGGGGGCCCACAATGAGGAGTTCTTC.